These 13 T cell receptor beta chains originate from one sample sequenced in a study of blood T cell repertoires in COVID-19. Some clones are missing from TCRdb's copy, which holds only in-frame ones; the method was immunoSEQ multiplex PCR. The repertoire consists of under 100,000 clones, with under 90% occurring once and the leading ten covering under 5.5%. Input material: peripheral blood. The receptors stem from a man in his 60s with COVID-19, enrolled during active disease.

This chain joins TRBV21-1 and TRBJ2-3; TRBD2 was called by the table and not checked on the DNA. TRBV21-1 is tagged as a pseudogene. The CDR3 length is 18 residues. The CDR3 here is CASSKQSGTSGGTDTQYF. The CDR3 DNA follows: TGTGCCAGCAGCAAACAATCCGGGACTAGCGGAGGCACAGATACGCAGTATTTT.

This clone has only one observation. V is TRBV18 and J is TRBJ1-6, with 8 bases identical to TRBD1. J gave up 8 bases and V 3 bases, and 6 bases lay outside the gene matches. This CDR3 is 15 amino acids long. Germline CDR1 reads KGHSH; CDR2 reads LQKENI. The CDR3 DNA reads TGTGCCAGCTCACCCCAGGGGGCACGGGATTCACCCCTCCACTTT. Its translation is CASSPQGARDSPLHF.

The chain carries TRBV7-3 and TRBJ2-3; D possibly corresponds to TRBD1 (5 bases). Trimming shortened V by 1 base and J by 2 bases, and 10 bases separated the two germline ends. This CDR3 has 15 residues. The germline V gene encodes CDR1 SGHTA and CDR2 FQGTGA. CDR3 region: CASSLMGQYTDTQYF. Here the CDR3 DNA reads TGTGCCAGCAGCTTAATGGGGCAGTACACAGATACGCAGTATTTT.

V usage is TRBV25-1 and J usage is TRBJ2-2, with TRBD2 matching 7 bases. Germline loops: CDR1 MGHDK, CDR2 SYGVNS. The V and J ends lost 1 base and 5 bases, in that order; junction bases with no gene match: 4. The CDR3 has 15 residues. The CDR3 nucleotides are TGTGCCAGCAGTGAATGGGCGGGAGTAACCGGGGAGCTGTTTTTT. Its protein is CASSEWAGVTGELFF.

With regard to this clone: At one end, the junction sequence differs from germline, possibly due to a read error. The rearrangement joins TRBV7-7 to TRBJ2-5; maybe TRBD1 (5 bases). This CDR3 is 13 amino acids long. CDR1 is SSHAT and CDR2 is FNYEAQ in the germline V gene (reference sequence). The CDR3 region is CASSAQEQETQYF. The CDR3 DNA follows: TGTGCTAGCAGTGCACAGGAGCAAGAGACCCAGTACTTC. Looking up the rest from reference TRBV7-7 and TRBJ2-5 gives the full variable domain: GAGVSQSPRYKVTKRGQDVTLRCDPISSHATLYWYQQALGQGPEFLTYFNYEAQPDKSGLPSDRFSAERPEGSISTLTIQRTEQRDSAMYRCASSAQEQETQYFGPGTRLLVL.

The rearrangement joins TRBV9 to TRBJ1-1, with D perhaps TRBD1 (6 bases). The V end lost 3 bases, the J end lost 1 base, and 10 bases lay between the germline ends. Germline-derived CDR1 and CDR2 are SGDLS and YYNGEE. There are 14 residues in the CDR3. CDR3 sequence: CASSATGTNTEAFF. The CDR3 DNA follows: TGTGCCAGCAGCGCCACAGGGACGAACACTGAAGCTTTCTTT. Looking up the rest from reference TRBV9 and TRBJ1-1 gives the full variable domain: DSGVTQTPKHLITATGQRVTLRCSPRSGDLSVYWYQQSLDQGLQFLIQYYNGEERAKGNILERFSAQQFPDLHSELNLSSLELGDSALYFCASSATGTNTEAFFGQGTRLTVV.

This sequence joins TRBV11-3 and TRBJ1-4; D is possibly TRBD1 (6 bases). This CDR3 has 14 amino acids. Germline loops: CDR1 SGHNT, CDR2 YENEEA. With 3 bases removed from V and 7 bases from J, the gap between germline ends came to 12 bases. CDR3 in amino acids: CASSFGQMGEKLFF. CDR3 coding DNA: TGTGCCAGCAGCTTTGGACAGATGGGTGAAAAACTGTTTTTT.

This sequence joins TRBV5-1 and TRBJ1-4; no reliable D call. Germline V lookup: CDR1 SGHRS, CDR2 YFSETQ. Trimming left V 1 base short and J 0 bases short, with 7 bases between. The CDR3 is made up of 15 amino acids. CDR3 nucleotide sequence: TGCGCCAGCAGCTTGAGCGGCACAACTAATGAAAAACTGTTTTTT. This gives the protein CASSLSGTTNEKLFF.

V usage is TRBV30 and J usage is TRBJ1-6; D uncertain. V was pared by 3 bases and J by 8 bases, with 11 bases between. From germline, CDR1 is GTSNPN and CDR2 SVGIG (reference sequence). The CDR3 totals 13 residues. The CDR3 nucleotides read TGTGCCTGGAGGAGCGTTAGTGATTCACCCCTCCACTTT. Translation: CAWRSVSDSPLHF.

This clone was counted once. CDR3 region: CASSPMVPFRARENIQYF. CDR3 coding DNA: TGTGCCAGCAGCCCGATGGTCCCCTTCAGGGCTAGAGAAAACATTCAGTACTTC. The rearrangement uses TRBV3-1 (or the pseudogene TRBV3-2) and TRBJ2-4, with D possibly TRBD1 on 5 matching bases. Germline-derived CDR1 and CDR2 are LGHDT and YNNKEL (reference sequence). The CDR3 has 18 amino acids. Trimming took 4 bases from V and 5 from J, leaving 24 bases between them.

The chain joins TRBV5-1 to TRBJ2-5, with 8 bases matching TRBD2. The V segment lost 0 bases and the J segment 2 bases; nucleotides outside the gene matches: 6. Germline V lookup: CDR1 SGHRS, CDR2 YFSETQ. The CDR3 sequence is 16 residues long. The CDR3 loop reads CASSLAAGVGQETQYF. CDR3 nucleotide sequence: TGCGCCAGCAGCTTGGCAGCGGGAGTGGGACAAGAGACCCAGTACTTC.

DNA for the CDR3: TGTGCCACCAGTGATTTGGCAGGGCAGGGTAACACCGGGGAGCTGTTTTTT. This translates into CATSDLAGQGNTGELFF. J is TRBJ2-2 and V is TRBV24-1; D is possibly TRBD1 (5 bases). The germline V gene has CDR1 KGHDR and CDR2 SFDVKD. The CDR3 has 17 amino acids. Trimming left V 0 bases short and J 2 bases short, with 12 bases between.

The chain employs TRBV19 and TRBJ2-7; TRBD1 agrees at 9 bases. V dropped 7 bases and J dropped 1; count of bases not matched to a gene: 5. From germline, CDR1 is LNHDA and CDR2 SQIVND (reference sequence). The CDR3 sequence is 14 residues long. The CDR3: CASTVGTGSYEQYF. The CDR3 nucleotides read TGTGCCAGTACGGTAGGGACAGGGTCCTACGAGCAGTACTTC.